What follows describes a single T cell receptor beta chain. The data were taken from a study of blood T cell repertoires in COVID-19. The V gene's germline CDR1 is LGHNA and CDR2 YSLEER. Unmatched junction bases numbered 6, after V lost 2 bases and J lost 4 bases. The CDR3 is 15 residues long. The repertoire was sequenced with immunoSEQ multiplex PCR; TCRdb's copy has only in-frame clones and lacks some. This repertoire shows about 180,000 clones, 89% found once; its top ten account for approximately 2.1%. V usage is TRBV4-3 and J usage is TRBJ2-5; 8 bases map to TRBD2. The sample comprised PBMCs or T cells enriched from blood (not recorded which). The TCR originated in a woman in her thirties or forties with acute COVID-19. The CDR3 protein is CASSQQSLAGETQYF. In nucleotides, the CDR3 is TGCGCCAGCAGCCAACAGAGCCTAGCGGGAGAGACCCAGTACTTC.